The 21 T cell receptor beta chains in this list originate from one sample, sequenced in a study of T-cell memory formation after mild COVID-19. MiXCR, run by TCRdb on the 5' RACE reads, gives a single entry per CDR3 protein. The sample shows about 470,000 distinct CDR3 sequences, nearly 25% of them seen only once. Sample: PBMCs or a T cell subset sorted from them (not recorded which). These receptors were taken from an adult woman who had mild COVID-19 (a few samples of this study predate the infection). Cell type and time point are not known.

The rearrangement links TRBV12-3 or TRBV12-4 to TRBJ2-7, with D perhaps being TRBD1 or TRBD2 (5 bases each). CDR3 size: 14 residues. Trimming pared 7 bases from V and 4 bases from J, leaving 17 bases between. This CDR3 is CASNEGNPPYEQYF. The DNA for the CDR3 is TGTGCCAGCAACGAGGGGAACCCACCGTACGAGCAGTACTTC.

This clonotype occurred a few times. This chain's CDR3 is CASIRDRGNTIYF. CDR3 in DNA: TGTGCCAGCATCCGGGACAGGGGAAACACCATATATTTT. This sequence joins TRBV21-1 and TRBJ1-3; TRBD1 reflects the table's D call only, with no check against the DNA. TRBV21-1 constitutes a pseudogene. The CDR3 runs to 13 residues.

This clonotype has at least ten counts. The rearrangement joins TRBV7-9 to TRBJ1-5; weak D call: TRBD1 (5 bases). CDR3 size: 13 residues. From germline, CDR1 is SEHNR and CDR2 FQNEAQ (reference sequence). The V end lost 5 bases, the J end lost 1 base, and 6 bases lay between the germline ends. The CDR3 loop is CASSRDSNQPQHF. CDR3 bases: TGTGCCAGCAGCCGGGACAGCAATCAGCCCCAGCATTTT.

This clonotype was counted only a few times. This chain connects TRBV11-1 to TRBJ2-3; no firm D call. V was shortened by 5 bases and J by 3 bases, with 15 bases between the two germline ends. The CDR3 spans 15 residues. Germline lookup yields CDR1 SGHAT and CDR2 FQDESV (reference sequence). Here the CDR3 DNA reads TGTGCCAGCAGCCCCGGGTCCCTCGGGACAGATACGCAGTATTTT. This translates into CASSPGSLGTDTQYF.

This clonotype has just a few counts. The chain has TRBV5-1 and TRBJ2-4, with TRBD1 identical over 8 bases. After removal of 0 bases from V and 1 base from J, the junction contained 12 bases not matched to a gene. This CDR3 spans 19 amino acids. The germline CDR1 and CDR2 sequences are SGHRS and YFSETQ. CDR3 bases: TGCGCCAGCAGCTTGGGTAGACAGGGGCCTAGGGAGGCCAAAAACATTCAGTACTTC. This translates into CASSLGRQGPREAKNIQYF. Full variable domain (missing parts from reference TRBV5-1 and TRBJ2-4): KAGVTQTPRYLIKTRGQQVTLSCSPISGHRSVSWYQQTPGQGLQFLFEYFSETQRNKGNFPGRFSGRQFSNSRSEMNVSTLELGDSALYLCASSLGRQGPREAKNIQYFGAGTRLSVL.

This clonotype has more than one count but fewer than ten. This sequence joins TRBV20-1 and TRBJ1-5; D remains ambiguous. There are 13 residues in the CDR3. The V end lost 3 bases, the J end lost 0 bases, and 6 bases lay between the germline ends. Germline lookup yields CDR1 DFQATT and CDR2 SNEGSKA (reference sequence). CDR3 nucleotide sequence: TGCAGTGCTAGTTTCCTTAGCAATCAGCCCCAGCATTTT. The encoded protein is CSASFLSNQPQHF.

This clonotype was seen a few times. V gene TRBV11-2 combines with J gene TRBJ2-2; 9 nucleotides line up with TRBD2. The CDR3 runs 17 residues. CDR1 and CDR2 (germline): SGHAT, FQNNGV. Unmatched junction bases numbered 9, after V lost 5 bases and J lost 2 bases. In DNA form, the CDR3 reads TGTGCCAGCAGCCGGAGAGGACTAGCGAGAAACACCGGGGAGCTGTTTTTT. Residues: CASSRRGLARNTGELFF.

This chain connects TRBV24-1 to TRBJ2-3; possible D gene TRBD1, 5 bases. The CDR3 spans 14 residues. V shed 7 bases and J shed 0 bases, with 10 bases lying between them. Germline V gives CDR1 KGHDR, CDR2 SFDVKD. CDR3 nucleotide sequence: TGTGCCACCAGCCGACAGACTAGCACAGATACGCAGTATTTT. As protein: CATSRQTSTDTQYF.

This chain uses TRBV20-1 with TRBJ1-5; the D is unclear. The CDR3 covers 16 residues. V gave up 5 bases and J gave up 2 bases, with 19 bases separating them. The V gene's germline CDR1 is DFQATT and CDR2 SNEGSKA (reference sequence). The CDR3 sequence is CSAPRGQPGGNQPQHF. CDR3 nucleotide sequence: TGCAGTGCTCCCCGCGGGCAGCCGGGAGGCAATCAGCCCCAGCATTTT.

Written as DNA, the CDR3 is TGTGCCAGCAGTAGGGGGGGGACAGTAAACATTCAGTACTTC. Its translation is CASSRGGTVNIQYF. The chain is built from TRBV28 and TRBJ2-4; D might be TRBD1 or TRBD2, each matching 7 bases. Germline values: CDR1 MDHEN, CDR2 SYDVKM. The V end was cut by 5 bases, the J end by 6 bases, with 14 bases between. The CDR3 has 14 amino acids. Filled out from reference TRBV28 and TRBJ2-4, the complete variable domain reads DVKVTQSSRYLVKRTGEKVFLECVQDMDHENMFWYRQDPGLGLRLIYFSYDVKMKEKGDIPEGYSVSREKKERFSLILESASTNQTSMYLCASSRGGTVNIQYFGAGTRLSVL.

This clonotype has more than one count but fewer than ten. The CDR3 DNA reads as TGCGCCAGCAGCAGGATGACAGGGGAGGGAAACATTCAGTACTTC. This sequence encodes CASSRMTGEGNIQYF. The chain has TRBV5-1 and TRBJ2-4; tentatively, D is TRBD1 (8 bases). Trimming took off 4 bases at V and 6 bases at J, with 17 bases between the two ends. The CDR3 totals 15 residues. Germline loops: CDR1 SGHRS, CDR2 YFSETQ.

The J gene is TRBJ2-7, the V gene TRBV5-5; no clear D gene. CDR3 length equals 13 residues. The germline V gene encodes CDR1 SGHKS and CDR2 YYEKEE (reference sequence). V was cut by 1 base and J by 5 bases, with 10 bases left in between. CDR3 protein: CASSLIRSNEQYF. The CDR3 nucleotides read TGTGCCAGCAGCTTGATCAGGTCCAACGAGCAGTACTTC.

There are a few counts of this clonotype. The chain is built from TRBV12-3 or TRBV12-4 and TRBJ2-3, with D maybe TRBD2 (5 bases). V shed 5 bases and J shed 8 bases, with 20 bases lying between them. This CDR3 has 15 residues. CDR3 sequence: CASSPPYQDLATQYF. In nucleotides, the CDR3 is TGTGCCAGCAGTCCTCCCTACCAGGATCTAGCTACGCAGTATTTT.

V usage is TRBV6-5 and J usage is TRBJ2-7; 7 bases match TRBD2. Germline CDR1 and CDR2: MNHEY and SVGAGI. The trim removed 6 bases at V and 3 bases at J, leaving 8 bases unmatched. The CDR3 length is 14 residues. The CDR3 sequence: CASRTALADYEQYF. DNA of the CDR3: TGTGCCAGCAGGACTGCGCTAGCGGACTACGAGCAGTACTTC.

This clonotype was counted between two and nine times. The chain has TRBV20-1 and TRBJ2-4; 10 nucleotides align to TRBD1. With 6 bases clipped from V and 1 base from J, the junction kept 9 bases outside the gene matches. The CDR3 contains 16 residues. Germline CDR1 is DFQATT and CDR2 is SNEGSKA (reference sequence). CDR3 in DNA: TGCAGTGCAGGGACAGGGGCCGGGCGGGCCAAAAACATTCAGTACTTC. Residues: CSAGTGAGRAKNIQYF.

This clonotype was found a few times. The genes are TRBV2 and TRBJ1-1; 8 bases align to TRBD1. The germline V gene encodes CDR1 SNHLY and CDR2 FYNNEI. This CDR3 is built from 12 residues. The V gene end was trimmed by 11 bases and the J gene end by 5 bases; junction bases not matched to a gene: 7. DNA for the CDR3: TGTGCCGCGAGGACAGGGAAGACTGAAGCTTTCTTT. Residues: CAARTGKTEAFF.

This clonotype showed up just a few times. The V call is TRBV2, the J call TRBJ2-3, with D perhaps TRBD1 (6 bases). Germline V CDR1 and CDR2: SNHLY, FYNNEI. This CDR3 comprises 14 residues. Deletions cut 5 bases from V and 2 bases from J, with 11 bases between. The CDR3 reads CASSPDRSTDTQYF. Written as DNA, the CDR3 is TGTGCCAGCAGTCCCGACAGGTCCACAGATACGCAGTATTTT.

V is TRBV5-6 and J is TRBJ2-2, with 7 bases that match TRBD1. Germline lookup yields CDR1 SGHDT and CDR2 YYEEEE. J was trimmed by 6 bases and V by 4 bases; bases with no gene match: 6. This CDR3 has 14 residues. The CDR3 reads CASSPTGFPGELFF. In nucleotides, the CDR3 is TGTGCCAGCAGCCCGACAGGGTTCCCCGGGGAGCTGTTTTTT. Combining the CDR3 with reference TRBV5-6 and TRBJ2-2 gives the whole variable domain DAGVTQSPTHLIKTRGQQVTLRCSPKSGHDTVSWYQQALGQGPQFIFQYYEEEERQRGNFPDRFSGHQFPNYSSELNVNALLLGDSALYLCASSPTGFPGELFFGEGSRLTVL.

The chain recombines TRBV19 with TRBJ1-5; D ambiguous. The CDR3 has 15 residues. Between the trimmed V and J ends, which lost 3 bases and 7 bases, there was a span of 16 bases. Per germline, CDR1 LNHDA and CDR2 SQIVND (reference sequence). CDR3 region: CASSIRNGGSQPQHF. The DNA of the CDR3 is TGTGCCAGTAGTATCAGGAACGGTGGGAGCCAGCCCCAGCATTTT.

The chain has TRBV11-2 and TRBJ2-3, with D perhaps matching TRBD2 (6 bases). Trimming stripped 0 bases from V and 3 bases from J, with 10 bases between. Germline V gene lookup returns CDR1 SGHAT and CDR2 FQNNGV. The CDR3 extends over 15 amino acids. CDR3 nucleotides: TGTGCCAGCAGCTTAGATGGCGGGGAGACAGATACGCAGTATTTT. Residues: CASSLDGGETDTQYF. Full variable domain (outside the CDR3, taken from reference TRBV11-2 and TRBJ2-3): EAGVAQSPRYKIIEKRQSVAFWCNPISGHATLYWYQQILGQGPKLLIQFQNNGVVDDSQLPKDRFSAERLKGVDSTLKIQPAKLEDSAVYLCASSLDGGETDTQYFGPGTRLTVL.

The chain couples TRBV11-2 to TRBJ2-3; 10 nucleotides line up with TRBD2. This CDR3 comprises 16 residues. V shed 6 bases and J 2 bases; nucleotides not matched to a gene: 8. Germline V gene data show CDR1 as SGHAT and CDR2 as FQNNGV. In DNA form, the CDR3 reads TGTGCCAGCAGTCGTCCAGCGGGAGGGAACACAGATACGCAGTATTTT. It yields the protein CASSRPAGGNTDTQYF.